This TCR beta chain was captured in a study of molecular identifiers for immune sequencing clone quantification. MiXCR, applied by TCRdb to the PCR reads, yields one record per CDR3 protein. The table shows about 320,000 distinct CDR3 sequences, with about a fifth occurring only once. Turning to this clonotype: A much larger clone differs by one base, so this may be a read error.

The CDR3 consists of 16 residues. In the sort, naive CD8 T cells were defined as CD8+CD4-CCR7+CD45RA+. This TCR derives from a human donor in good health. Some libraries in this study had Jurkat cell RNA spiked in. This sequence joins TRBV21-1 and TRBJ2-3; TRBD1, the D gene given by the table, was not confirmed from the DNA. TRBV21-1 is shown as a pseudogene. Sample: naive CD8+ T cells from blood, with Jurkat cell RNA spiked in. Subset described: FACS-sorted CD8+CD4-CCR7+CD45RA+ naive T cells. In nucleotides, the CDR3 is TGTGCCAGCAGCCCGAGGACAGGGTGGAGGACAGATACGCTGTATTTT. This encodes CASSPRTGWRTDTLYF.